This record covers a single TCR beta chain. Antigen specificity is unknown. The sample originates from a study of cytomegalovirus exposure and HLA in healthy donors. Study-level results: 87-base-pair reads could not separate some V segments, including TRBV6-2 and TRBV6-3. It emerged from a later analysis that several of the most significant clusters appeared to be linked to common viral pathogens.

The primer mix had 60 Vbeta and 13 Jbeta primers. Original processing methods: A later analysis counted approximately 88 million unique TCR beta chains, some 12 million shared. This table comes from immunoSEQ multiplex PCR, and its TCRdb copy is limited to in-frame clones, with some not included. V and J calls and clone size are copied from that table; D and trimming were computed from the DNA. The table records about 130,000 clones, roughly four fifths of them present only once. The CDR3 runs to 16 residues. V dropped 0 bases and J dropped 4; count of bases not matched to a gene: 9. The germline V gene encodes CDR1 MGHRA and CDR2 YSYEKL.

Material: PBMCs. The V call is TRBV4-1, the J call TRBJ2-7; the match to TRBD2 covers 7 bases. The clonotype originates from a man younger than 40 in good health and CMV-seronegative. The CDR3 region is CASSQDNKREGYEQYF. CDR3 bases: TGCGCCAGCAGCCAAGATAATAAGAGGGAGGGGTACGAGCAGTACTTC.